The text below deals with one T cell receptor beta chain. The antigen remains undetermined. TRB rearrangements spanning V, D and J were amplified using mixed TRB-A/B primers. MiXCR was run by TCRdb on the multiplex PCR reads, yielding one entry per CDR3 protein. The table has thousands of distinct CDR3 sequences, 25% to 40% seen once. This specimen belongs to a study of T cell repertoires in aging, cancer and after chemotherapy. Study conclusions and caveats: Compared with age-matched healthy donors, untreated hematological or solid cancer patients showed higher blood TCR clonality. Across the chemotherapy interval, each cancer cohort showed higher median generation probability, suggesting thymic rebound. Immunological memory after chemotherapy cannot be judged from the repertoire data. Healthy donors lost TCR diversity with age mainly through richness, cancer patients through richness and evenness.

The template was genomic DNA from peripheral blood, not RNA. In germline, CDR1 is MNHEY, CDR2 SVGAGI. The CDR3 loop spans 14 amino acids. Trimming at V came to 6 bases and at J to 4 bases, leaving 4 bases not matched to a gene. This TCR was recovered from a human donor in good health. The sequencing sample was made of blood. This chain joins TRBV6-5 and TRBJ1-3; 9 nucleotides agree with TRBD1. CDR3 sequence: CASRYTGGGNTIYF. The CDR3 DNA reads as TGTGCCAGCAGGTATACAGGGGGCGGAAACACCATATATTTT.